This T cell receptor beta chain was sequenced during a study of T cells in Graves' hyperthyroidism and ophthalmopathy. Overall study: Any treatment followed the collection of peripheral blood at initial diagnosis.

The CDR3 regions of TCR beta were amplified from RNA transcripts. An initial round of RT-PCR targeting the TCR CDR3 relied on the HTBI primer set. MiXCR was run by TCRdb on the multiplex PCR reads, yielding one entry per CDR3 protein. The sample holds about 500,000 distinct CDR3 sequences; about a sixth are singletons and the top ten take 17%. Ophthalmopathy patients had Clinical Activity Score at least 3, NOSPECS grade at least 4, duration under 3 months. Orbital computed tomography and thyroid ultrasound, together with serum TRAb and thyroxine and clinical symptoms, were used for diagnoses. Germline CDR1 reads SGHNT; CDR2 reads YYREEE (reference sequence). CDR3 size: 15 residues. V lost 0 bases and J 7 bases, leaving 16 bases between the germline ends.

The clonotype comes from a woman younger than 35 with Graves' ophthalmopathy. The chain links TRBV5-4 to TRBJ1-1; D gene ambiguous. Sequencing was done on a sample of blood. The chain's CDR3 is CASSLEGQPIDEAFF. The DNA for the CDR3 is TGTGCCAGCAGCTTGGAAGGGCAGCCTATTGATGAAGCTTTCTTT.